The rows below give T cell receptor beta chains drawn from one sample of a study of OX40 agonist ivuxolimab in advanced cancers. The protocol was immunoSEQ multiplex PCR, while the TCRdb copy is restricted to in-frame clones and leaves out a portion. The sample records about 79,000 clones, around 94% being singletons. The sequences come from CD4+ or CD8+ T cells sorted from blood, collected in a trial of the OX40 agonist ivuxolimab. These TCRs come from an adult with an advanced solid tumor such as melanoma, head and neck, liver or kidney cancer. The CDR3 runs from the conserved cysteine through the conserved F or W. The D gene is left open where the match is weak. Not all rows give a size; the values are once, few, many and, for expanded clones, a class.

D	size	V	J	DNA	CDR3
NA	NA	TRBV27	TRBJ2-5	TGTGCCAGCAGTCCCTTTGGGACGGCTGAGATCCAAGAGACCCAGTACTTC	CASSPFGTAEIQETQYF
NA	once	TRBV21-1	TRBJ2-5	TGTGCCAGCAGCAATCCCTCCGAGAGGGGGCAGGCGCAGTACTTC	CASSNPSERGQAQYF
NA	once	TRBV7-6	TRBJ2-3	TGTGCCAGCGGGGCGGGGCCAGACACAGATACGCAGTATTTT	CASGAGPDTDTQYF
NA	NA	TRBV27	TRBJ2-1	TGTGCCAGCAGTTTAGGGGGCTCATACAATGAGCAGTTCTTC	CASSLGGSYNEQFF
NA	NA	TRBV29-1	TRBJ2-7	TGCAGCGCTATGACAGGCTCCTACGAGCAGTACTTC	CSAMTGSYEQYF
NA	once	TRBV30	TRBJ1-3	TGTGCCTTGGACGGGATAGTAGGGGGAAACACCATATATTTT	CALDGIVGGNTIYF
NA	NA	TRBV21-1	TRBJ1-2	TGTGCCAGAATACAGGGAGCTGATGGCTACACCTTC	CARIQGADGYTF
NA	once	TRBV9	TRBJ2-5	TGTGCCAGCAGCCCCGGAGTGACCCAGTACTTC	CASSPGVTQYF
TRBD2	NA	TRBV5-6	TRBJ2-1	TGTGCCAGCACCCTACTAGCGGGAGGAAGGGGTGAGCAGTTCTTC	CASTLLAGGRGEQFF
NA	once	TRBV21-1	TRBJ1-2	TGTGCCAGCAGCAAGTGGCCGACTCCCCCGAGAGGCTACACCTTC	CASSKWPTPPRGYTF
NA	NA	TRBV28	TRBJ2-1	TGTGCCAGCAGTCTCCCGGAGGATGAGCAGTTCTTC	CASSLPEDEQFF
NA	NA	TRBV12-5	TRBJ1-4	TGTGCTAGTGGTTTCGAGACCGAAAAACTGTTTTTT	CASGFETEKLFF
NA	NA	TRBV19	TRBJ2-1	TGTGCCAGTAGTAGTTGGGATAGGTCCTACAATGAGCAGTTCTTC	CASSSWDRSYNEQFF
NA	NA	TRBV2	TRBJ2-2	TGTGCCAGCTCTGAAAGGGATCCTCAAAACACCGGGGAGCTGTTTTTT	CASSERDPQNTGELFF
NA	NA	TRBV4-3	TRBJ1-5	TGCGCCAGCAGCCAGAGATACAGGGATAGCAATCAGCCCCAGCATTTT	CASSQRYRDSNQPQHF
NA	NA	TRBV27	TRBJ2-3	TGTGCCAGCAGTTTCGGCGCTGCGCAGTATTTT	CASSFGAAQYF
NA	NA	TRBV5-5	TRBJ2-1	TGTGCCAGCAGCTTACCGAACGGGCGTGAGCAGTTCTTC	CASSLPNGREQFF
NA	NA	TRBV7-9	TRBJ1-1	TGTGCCAGCAGCTCGACAGTGGAGACTGAAGCTTTCTTT	CASSSTVETEAFF
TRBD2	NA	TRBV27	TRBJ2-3	TGTGCCAGCAGTTTATCGGAAGCGGGAGGGCCGGATACGCAGTATTTT	CASSLSEAGGPDTQYF
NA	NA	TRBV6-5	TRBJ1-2	TGTGCCAGCAGTTACGCCAGGGATGGCTACACCTTC	CASSYARDGYTF
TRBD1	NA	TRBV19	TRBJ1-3	TGTGCCAGTAGTATGCAGGGGGCTGGTGGAAACACCATATATTTT	CASSMQGAGGNTIYF
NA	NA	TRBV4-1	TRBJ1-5	TGCGCCAGCAGCCAAGATATTAGCAATCAGCCCCAGCATTTT	CASSQDISNQPQHF
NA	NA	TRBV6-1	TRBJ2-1	TGTGCCAGCAGCTTACGAGGCAGCAATGAGCAGTTCTTC	CASSLRGSNEQFF
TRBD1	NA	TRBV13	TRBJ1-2	TGTGCCAGCAGCGTGAGGACAGGGGAAAGCGACTATGGCTACACCTTC	CASSVRTGESDYGYTF
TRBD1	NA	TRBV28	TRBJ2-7	TGTGCCAGCACCCATAACGTGGACAGGACCCTAAATTACGAGCAGTACTTC	CASTHNVDRTLNYEQYF
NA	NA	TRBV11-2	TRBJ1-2	TGTGCCAGCAGCTTAATGACCTCAAGCTACACCTTC	CASSLMTSSYTF
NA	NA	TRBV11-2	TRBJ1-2	TGTGCCAGCAGCCTGGCGGGCAGGCTATATGGCTACACCTTC	CASSLAGRLYGYTF
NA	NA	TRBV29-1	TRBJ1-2	TGCAGCGTGGAGGGGGGGAGTGTGGACTATGGCTACACCTTC	CSVEGGSVDYGYTF
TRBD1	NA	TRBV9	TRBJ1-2	TGTGCCAGCAGCGTAGAGGGACAGGGACTTCACTATGGCTACACCTTC	CASSVEGQGLHYGYTF
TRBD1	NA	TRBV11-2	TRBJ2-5	TGTGCCAGCAGCTTGCTCAGGGGGCTTGAGACCCAGTACTTC	CASSLLRGLETQYF
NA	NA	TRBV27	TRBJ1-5	TGTGCCAGCAGTTTATCGGGGGGTAGCAATCAGCCCCAGCATTTT	CASSLSGGSNQPQHF
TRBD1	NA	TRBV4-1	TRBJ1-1	TGCGCCAGCAGCCAATCGGGACAGCCCCCCACTGAAGCTTTCTTT	CASSQSGQPPTEAFF
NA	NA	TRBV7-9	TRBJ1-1	TGTGCCAGCAGTTCGACAGACACAGACACTGAAGCTTTCTTT	CASSSTDTDTEAFF
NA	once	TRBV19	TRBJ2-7	TGTGCCAGTAGTCCACGACTCAGGGAGTACGAGCAGTACTTC	CASSPRLREYEQYF
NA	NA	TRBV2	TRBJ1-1	TGTGCCAGCTCCAGAGGGGGACAAAGGAACACTGAAGCTTTCTTT	CASSRGGQRNTEAFF
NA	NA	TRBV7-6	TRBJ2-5	TGTGCCAGCAGCTTAAGCGGAGGGCAAGAGACCCAGTACTTC	CASSLSGGQETQYF
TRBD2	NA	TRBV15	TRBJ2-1	TGTGCCACCAGCAGAGAGAGGGGCGGGAGGACCTATCAAACCAATGAGCAGTTCTTC	CATSRERGGRTYQTNEQFF
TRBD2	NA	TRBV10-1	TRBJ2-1	TGCGCCAGCTTTGATGAGCGGGAGGGTAATGAGCAGTTCTTC	CASFDEREGNEQFF
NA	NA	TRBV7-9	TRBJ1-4	TGTGCCAGCAGCCCACCCCCACAGGGTGGGGCTAATGAAAAACTGTTTTTT	CASSPPPQGGANEKLFF
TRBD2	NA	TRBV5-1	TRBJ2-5	TGCGCCAGCAGCTTGGGCAGGACTAGCGGGGGATATCAAGAGACCCAGTACTTC	CASSLGRTSGGYQETQYF
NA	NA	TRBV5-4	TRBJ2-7	TGTGCCAGCAGCTCTGGAGGCTACGAGCAGTACTTC	CASSSGGYEQYF
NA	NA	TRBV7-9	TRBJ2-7	TGTGCCAGCAGCCCTCAGGGTTCCGAGCAGTACTTC	CASSPQGSEQYF
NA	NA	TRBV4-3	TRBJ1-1	TGCGCCAGCAGCCAAGATATTCTCCCACACGGCCCTGAAGCTTTCTTT	CASSQDILPHGPEAFF
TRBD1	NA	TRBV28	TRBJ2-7	TGTGCCAGCAGTGTGGGACAGGGTTTCGACGAGCAGTACTTC	CASSVGQGFDEQYF
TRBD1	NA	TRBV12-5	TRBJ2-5	TGTGCTAGTGGTTTGGGGACAGGGAGAGAGACCCAGTACTTC	CASGLGTGRETQYF
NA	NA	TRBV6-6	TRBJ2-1	TGTGCCAGCAAGGGGGGGCGGGACTACAATGAGCAGTTCTTC	CASKGGRDYNEQFF
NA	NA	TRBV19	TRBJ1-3	TGTGCCAGTAGTATAGGTTGGGGGTCTTTGACATACTCTGGAAACACCATATATTTT	CASSIGWGSLTYSGNTIYF
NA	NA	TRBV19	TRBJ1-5	TGTGCCAGTAGAGGGGGGAATCAGCCCCAGCATTTT	CASRGGNQPQHF
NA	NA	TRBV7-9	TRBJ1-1	TGTGCCAGCAGGGGGGAAATGAACACTGAAGCTTTCTTT	CASRGEMNTEAFF
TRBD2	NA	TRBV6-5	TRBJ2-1	TGTGCCAGCAGTCTTAGCGGGAGCGGGTACAATGAGCAGTTCTTC	CASSLSGSGYNEQFF
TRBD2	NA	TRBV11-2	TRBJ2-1	TGTGCCAGCAGCTTAGGGGGACTAGCGCGAAACAATGAGCAGTTCTTC	CASSLGGLARNNEQFF
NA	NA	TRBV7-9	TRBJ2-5	TGTGCCTTAAGACAGGCGGCAGAGGAGACCCAGTACTTC	CALRQAAEETQYF
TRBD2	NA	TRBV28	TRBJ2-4	TGTGCCAGCAGTTTCGCGCGGGAGACCAAAAACATTCAGTACTTC	CASSFARETKNIQYF
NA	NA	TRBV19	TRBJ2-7	TGTGCCAGTAGTATTTATTCAGGGAAAACCTACGAGCAGTACTTC	CASSIYSGKTYEQYF
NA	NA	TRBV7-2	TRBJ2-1	TGTGCCAGCAGCTTAGAGGCGGGGCTGAGCTCCTACAATGAGCAGTTCTTC	CASSLEAGLSSYNEQFF